The 18 T cell receptor beta chains below come from one sample, sequenced in a study of T cell responses to AZD1222 COVID-19 vaccine. The method was immunoSEQ multiplex PCR; TCRdb's version includes in-frame clones alone and lacks a portion of them. The data hold more than 150,000 clones, with 85% to 95% observed a single time. Material: peripheral blood, obtained 28 days after the second AZD1222 dose. The receptors come from an adult who received the AZD1222 COVID-19 vaccine.

The chain is built from TRBV11-3 and TRBJ1-1, with TRBD1 identical over 7 bases. Germline trimming cut 5 bases from V and 3 bases from J; bases unmatched to any gene: 6. In germline, CDR1 is SGHNT, CDR2 YENEEA. The CDR3 contains 14 residues. Written as DNA, the CDR3 is TGTGCCAGCAGCCCCACAGGGGCCCACACTGAAGCTTTCTTT. Translating gives CASSPTGAHTEAFF.

This chain joins TRBV10-1 and TRBJ2-5, with 10 bases lining up with TRBD2. The CDR3 has 16 residues. CDR1 is WNHNN, CDR2 SYGVQD, per germline (reference sequence). With 4 bases clipped from V and 1 base from J, the junction kept 6 bases outside the gene matches. CDR3 coding DNA: TGCGCCAGCAGTGCGGGACTAGCGAATATCCAAGAGACCCAGTACTTC. Amino acid sequence: CASSAGLANIQETQYF.

CDR3 residues: CASSRTQVHSGNTIYF. The CDR3 nucleotides read TGTGCCAGCAGCCGAACTCAGGTCCACTCTGGAAACACCATATATTTT. The chain has TRBV9 and TRBJ1-3; no reliable D call. The CDR3 is 16 residues long. CDR1 is SGDLS and CDR2 is YYNGEE in the germline V gene. The V end was cut by 4 bases, the J end by 0 bases, with 14 bases between.

This chain links TRBV28 with TRBJ2-1, with 9 positions matching TRBD1. Trimming cost V 6 bases and J 8 bases; bases outside gene matches: 8. The CDR3 runs to 14 residues. CDR1 MDHEN and CDR2 SYDVKM come from the germline V gene. In DNA, the CDR3 is TGTGCCAGCAGACAGCCGGGACAGGGACATGAGCAGTTCTTC. Amino acid sequence: CASRQPGQGHEQFF.

The count of this clone is one. The J gene is TRBJ1-3, the V gene TRBV28; TRBD1 aligns across 7 bases. Germline trimming cut 5 bases from V and 0 bases from J; bases unmatched to any gene: 7. Germline V CDR1 and CDR2: MDHEN, SYDVKM. The CDR3 consists of 16 residues. In nucleotides, the CDR3 is TGTGCCAGCAGTCCCGGGGGACAGCCCTCTGGAAACACCATATATTTT. Translated, it gives CASSPGGQPSGNTIYF.

The chain links TRBV19 to TRBJ1-5; the D is unclear. The CDR3 is 14 residues long. The germline CDR1 and CDR2 sequences are LNHDA and SQIVND (reference sequence). Trimming removed 2 bases from V and 2 bases from J, with 7 bases in between. CDR3 coding DNA: TGTGCCAGTAGTATAACCCAGGGCAATCAGCCCCAGCATTTT. Translating it yields CASSITQGNQPQHF.

The V gene is TRBV6-5, the J gene TRBJ2-7; no definite D call. The CDR3 runs 15 residues. Germline V gene sequence: CDR1 MNHEY, CDR2 SVGAGI. Between the trimmed V and J ends, which lost 0 bases and 4 bases, there was a span of 13 bases. The CDR3 DNA reads as TGTGCCAGCAGTTACTCCGACGGGCTCGGGTACGAGCAGTACTTC. It translates to CASSYSDGLGYEQYF.

The V call is TRBV3-1 (or the pseudogene TRBV3-2), the J call TRBJ2-1, with 7 bases lining up with TRBD2. The CDR3 spans 15 residues. Germline CDR1 LGHDT, CDR2 YNNKEL (reference sequence). The trim removed 4 bases at V and 0 bases at J, leaving 3 bases unmatched. The CDR3: CASSRRTSSYNEQFF. The CDR3 nucleotides are TGTGCCAGCAGCCGTCGGACTAGCTCCTACAATGAGCAGTTCTTC.

V is TRBV18 and J is TRBJ1-6, with 8 bases fitting TRBD1. The V segment lost 3 bases and the J segment 5 bases; nucleotides outside the gene matches: 3. The CDR3 has 15 residues. Germline CDR1 and CDR2: KGHSH and LQKENI. CDR3 region: CASSPATGDNSPLHF. The CDR3 DNA reads as TGTGCCAGCTCACCTGCGACAGGGGATAATTCACCCCTCCACTTT.

The J gene is TRBJ1-1, the V gene TRBV6-1, with 7 bases matching TRBD1. V shed 1 base and J 5 bases; nucleotides not matched to a gene: 10. The germline V gene has CDR1 MNHNS and CDR2 SASEGT. This CDR3 comprises 16 residues. CDR3 bases: TGTGCCAGCAGTGAAGGTATAGGGGGCTTGAGGACTGAAGCTTTCTTT. Its translation: CASSEGIGGLRTEAFF.

The genes are TRBV5-4 and TRBJ2-1; no clear D gene. Germline lookup yields CDR1 SGHNT and CDR2 YYREEE (reference sequence). The CDR3 is 13 amino acids. Trimming shortened V by 0 bases and J by 9 bases, and 10 bases separated the two germline ends. CDR3 coding DNA: TGTGCCAGCAGCTTGGACCACCCAACTGAGCAGTTCTTC. The encoded protein is CASSLDHPTEQFF.

The gene calls are TRBV6-5 and TRBJ1-2, with TRBD1 matching 9 bases. There are 15 residues in the CDR3. V was clipped by 6 bases and J by 4 bases; unmatched bases: 9. Germline values: CDR1 MNHEY, CDR2 SVGAGI. The CDR3 is CASRAVGTGLYGYTF. The CDR3 DNA sequence: TGTGCCAGCAGGGCGGTTGGGACAGGGCTCTATGGCTACACCTTC.

This clone was observed once. The genes are TRBV28 and TRBJ2-2; possibly TRBD1 or TRBD2 for D (5 bases each). Trimming left V 3 bases short and J 1 base short, with 6 bases between. The CDR3 covers 14 residues. In germline, CDR1 is MDHEN, CDR2 SYDVKM. CDR3 DNA sequence: TGTGCCAGCAGTTTTGGGGGGAACACCGGGGAGCTGTTTTTT. Amino acid sequence: CASSFGGNTGELFF.

The V gene is TRBV2, the J gene TRBJ2-1; TRBD1 agrees at 8 bases. The CDR3 covers 16 residues. The J segment lost 8 bases and the V segment lost 0 bases, leaving 9 bases of the junction unmatched. Germline CDR1 and CDR2: SNHLY and FYNNEI. The CDR3 spells CASSEALGQGWHEQFF. The CDR3 region has the DNA TGTGCCAGCAGTGAAGCGCTAGGACAGGGTTGGCATGAGCAGTTCTTC.

With respect to this clone: In the same sample, other DNA sequences code for this CDR3. The chain employs TRBV29-1 and TRBJ1-1, with D unclear. Germline V lookup: CDR1 SQVTM, CDR2 ANQGSEA. CDR3 length: 12 residues. Trimming took off 4 bases at V and 5 bases at J, with 11 bases between the two ends. The CDR3 reads CSVVEGRTEAFF. CDR3 nucleotides: TGCAGCGTTGTGGAAGGACGAACTGAAGCTTTCTTT.

The CDR3 sequence is CAISGTGNSPLHF. The CDR3 nucleotides are TGTGCCATCAGTGGGACAGGGAATTCACCCCTCCACTTT. The rearrangement links TRBV10-3 to TRBJ1-6, with 8 bases matching TRBD1. The germline V gene encodes CDR1 ENHRY and CDR2 SYGVKD. J was trimmed by 7 bases and V by 4 bases; bases with no gene match: 0. The CDR3 consists of 13 residues.

The rearrangement joins TRBV5-8 to TRBJ2-1; D is perhaps TRBD2 (5 bases). Trimming pared 3 bases from V and 2 bases from J, leaving 18 bases between. Germline CDR1 SGHTS, CDR2 YDEGEE. The CDR3 length is 17 residues. CDR3 coding DNA: TGTGCCAGCAGCTGGCGACTTTTTGCGGGTCCCTACAATGAGCAGTTCTTC. This sequence encodes CASSWRLFAGPYNEQFF.

The rearrangement uses TRBV4-2 and TRBJ1-6; D may be TRBD1 (5 bases). The CDR3 contains 14 residues. CDR1 and CDR2 (germline): LGHNA, YNFKEQ. Between the trimmed V and J ends, which lost 1 base and 7 bases, there was a span of 8 bases. CDR3 in DNA: TGTGCCAGCAGCCAAGGGGGGAAGAATTCACCCCTCCACTTT. This gives the protein CASSQGGKNSPLHF.